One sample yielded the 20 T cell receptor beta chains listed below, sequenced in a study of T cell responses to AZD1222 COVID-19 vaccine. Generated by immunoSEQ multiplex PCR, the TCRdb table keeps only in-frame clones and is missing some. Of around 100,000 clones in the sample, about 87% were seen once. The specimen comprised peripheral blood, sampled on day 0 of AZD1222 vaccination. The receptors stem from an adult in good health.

CDR3 sequence reads: CASRKPGESSPLHF. CDR3 in DNA: TGTGCCAGCAGAAAGCCAGGGGAGAGTTCACCCCTCCACTTT. The chain carries TRBV6-5 and TRBJ1-6; D may be TRBD1 (6 bases). V lost 6 bases, J lost 9 bases, and 15 bases lay in between. The length of the CDR3 is 14 residues. Germline-derived CDR1 and CDR2 are MNHEY and SVGAGI.

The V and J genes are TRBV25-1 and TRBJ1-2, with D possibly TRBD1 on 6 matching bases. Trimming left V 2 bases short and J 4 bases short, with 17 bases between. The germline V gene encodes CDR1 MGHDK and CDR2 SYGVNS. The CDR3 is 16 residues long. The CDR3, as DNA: TGTGCCAGCAGTGAAGGAGGTTGGGGGCGAGTCTATGGCTACACCTTC. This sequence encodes CASSEGGWGRVYGYTF.

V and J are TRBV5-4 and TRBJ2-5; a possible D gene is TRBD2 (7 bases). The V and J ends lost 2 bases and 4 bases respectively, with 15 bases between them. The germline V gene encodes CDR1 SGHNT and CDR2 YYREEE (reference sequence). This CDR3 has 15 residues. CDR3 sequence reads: CASSFQAGAGETQYF. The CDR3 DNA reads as TGTGCCAGCAGCTTCCAGGCGGGGGCAGGAGAGACCCAGTACTTC.

This CDR3 is CASRQGLAGGNTGELFF. DNA for the CDR3: TGTGCCAGCAGACAGGGACTAGCGGGAGGCAACACCGGGGAGCTGTTTTTT. This chain joins TRBV5-4 and TRBJ2-2, with 15 positions matching TRBD2. The junction had 4 bases not matched to a gene; V was cut back by 5 bases and J by 2 bases. Germline CDR1 and CDR2: SGHNT and YYREEE (reference sequence). The CDR3 has 17 residues.

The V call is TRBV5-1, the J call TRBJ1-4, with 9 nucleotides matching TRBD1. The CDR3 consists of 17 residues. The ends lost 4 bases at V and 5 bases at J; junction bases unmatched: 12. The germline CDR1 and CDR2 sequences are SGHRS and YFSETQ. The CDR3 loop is CASSLYETGTGNEKLFF. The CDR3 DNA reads TGCGCCAGCAGCCTCTATGAAACCGGGACAGGGAATGAAAAACTGTTTTTT.

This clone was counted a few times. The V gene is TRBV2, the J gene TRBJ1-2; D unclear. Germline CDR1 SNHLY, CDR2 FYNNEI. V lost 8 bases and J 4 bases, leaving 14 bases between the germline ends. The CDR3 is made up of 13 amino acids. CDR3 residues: CASAEQDPYGYTF. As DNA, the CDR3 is TGTGCCAGCGCAGAGCAGGATCCCTATGGCTACACCTTC.

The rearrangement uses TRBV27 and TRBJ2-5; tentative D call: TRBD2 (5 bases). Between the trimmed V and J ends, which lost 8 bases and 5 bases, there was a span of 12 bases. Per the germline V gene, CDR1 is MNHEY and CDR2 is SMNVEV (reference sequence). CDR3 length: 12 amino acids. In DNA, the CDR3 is TGTGCCAGCGGCCGTTGGGAGGAGACCCAGTACTTC. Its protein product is CASGRWEETQYF.

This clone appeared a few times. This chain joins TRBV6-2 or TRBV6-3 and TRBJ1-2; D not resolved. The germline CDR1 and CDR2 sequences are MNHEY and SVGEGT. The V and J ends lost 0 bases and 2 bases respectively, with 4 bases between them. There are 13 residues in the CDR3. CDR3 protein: CASSYSDNYGYTF. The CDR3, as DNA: TGTGCCAGCAGTTACTCGGACAACTATGGCTACACCTTC.

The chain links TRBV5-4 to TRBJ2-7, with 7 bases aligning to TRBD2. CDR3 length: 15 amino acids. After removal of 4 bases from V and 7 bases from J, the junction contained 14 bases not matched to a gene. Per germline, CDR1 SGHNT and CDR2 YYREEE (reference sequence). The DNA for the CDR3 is TGTGCCAGCAGCCATTGGGGGGGTGGAGGGGATGAGCAGTACTTC. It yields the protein CASSHWGGGGDEQYF. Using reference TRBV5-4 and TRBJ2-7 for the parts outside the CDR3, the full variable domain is ETGVTQSPTHLIKTRGQQVTLRCSSQSGHNTVSWYQQALGQGPQFIFQYYREEENGRGNFPPRFSGLQFPNYSSELNVNALELDDSALYLCASSHWGGGGDEQYFGPGTRLTVT.

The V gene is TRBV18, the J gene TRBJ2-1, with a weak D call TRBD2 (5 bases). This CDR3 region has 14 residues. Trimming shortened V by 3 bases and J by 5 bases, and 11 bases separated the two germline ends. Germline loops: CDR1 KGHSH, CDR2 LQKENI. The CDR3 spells CASSPGVSHNEQFF. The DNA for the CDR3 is TGTGCCAGCTCACCGGGAGTGAGCCACAATGAGCAGTTCTTC.

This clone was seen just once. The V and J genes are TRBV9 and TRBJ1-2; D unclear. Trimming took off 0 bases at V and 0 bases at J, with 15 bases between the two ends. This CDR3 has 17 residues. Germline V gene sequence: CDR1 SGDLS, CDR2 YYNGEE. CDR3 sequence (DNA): TGTGCCAGCAGCGTAGATCACAGCCATCAAGCTAACTATGGCTACACCTTC. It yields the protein CASSVDHSHQANYGYTF.

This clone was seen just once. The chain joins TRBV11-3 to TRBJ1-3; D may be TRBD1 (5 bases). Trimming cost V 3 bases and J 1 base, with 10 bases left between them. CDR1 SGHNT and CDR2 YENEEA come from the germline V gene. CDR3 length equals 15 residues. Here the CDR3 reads CASSFGAMSGNTIYF. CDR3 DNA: TGTGCCAGCAGCTTTGGGGCTATGTCTGGAAACACCATATATTTT.

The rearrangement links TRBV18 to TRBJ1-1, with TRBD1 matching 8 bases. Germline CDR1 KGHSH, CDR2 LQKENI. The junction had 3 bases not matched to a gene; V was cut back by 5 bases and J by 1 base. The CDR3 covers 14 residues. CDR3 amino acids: CASSTGQENTEAFF. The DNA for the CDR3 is TGTGCCAGCTCAACGGGACAGGAGAACACTGAAGCTTTCTTT.

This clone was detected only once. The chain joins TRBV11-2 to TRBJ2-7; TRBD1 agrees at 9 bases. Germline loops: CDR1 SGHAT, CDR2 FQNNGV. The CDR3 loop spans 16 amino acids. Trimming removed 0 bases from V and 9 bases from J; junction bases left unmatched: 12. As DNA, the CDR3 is TGTGCCAGCAGCTTAGATCAGGGACAGGGCCTTTTCGGGCAGTACTTC. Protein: CASSLDQGQGLFGQYF.

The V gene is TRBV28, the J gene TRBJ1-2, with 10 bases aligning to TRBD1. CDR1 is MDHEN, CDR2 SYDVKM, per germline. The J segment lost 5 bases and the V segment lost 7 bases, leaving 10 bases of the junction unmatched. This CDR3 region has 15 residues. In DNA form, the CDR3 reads TGTGCCAGCAAATTGACGGGACAGGGGTCGTATGGCTACACCTTC. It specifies CASKLTGQGSYGYTF.

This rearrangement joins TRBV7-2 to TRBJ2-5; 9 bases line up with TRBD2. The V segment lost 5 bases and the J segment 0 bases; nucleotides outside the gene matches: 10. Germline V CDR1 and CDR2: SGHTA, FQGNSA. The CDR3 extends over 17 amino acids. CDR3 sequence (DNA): TGTGCCAGCAGCCAACGCCCGCTAGCGGGGAACCAAGAGACCCAGTACTTC. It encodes CASSQRPLAGNQETQYF.

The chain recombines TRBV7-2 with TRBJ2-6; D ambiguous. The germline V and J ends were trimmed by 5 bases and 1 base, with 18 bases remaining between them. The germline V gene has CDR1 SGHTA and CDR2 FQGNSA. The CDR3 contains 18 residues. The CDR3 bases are TGTGCCAGCAGCCCTACAGCAATAGGAATGTCTGGGGCCAACGTCCTGACTTTC. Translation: CASSPTAIGMSGANVLTF. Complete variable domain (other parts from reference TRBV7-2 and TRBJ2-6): GAGVSQSPSNKVTEKGKDVELRCDPISGHTALYWYRQSLGQGLEFLIYFQGNSAPDKSGLPSDRFSAERTGGSVSTLTIQRTQQEDSAVYLCASSPTAIGMSGANVLTFGAGSRLTVL.

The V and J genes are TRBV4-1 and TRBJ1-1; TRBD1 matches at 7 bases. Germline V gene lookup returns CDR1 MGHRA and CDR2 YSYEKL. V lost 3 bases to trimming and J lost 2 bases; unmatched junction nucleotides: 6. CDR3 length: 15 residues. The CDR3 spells CASSHSGQLNTEAFF. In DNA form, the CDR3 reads TGCGCCAGCAGCCACTCGGGACAGTTAAACACTGAAGCTTTCTTT.

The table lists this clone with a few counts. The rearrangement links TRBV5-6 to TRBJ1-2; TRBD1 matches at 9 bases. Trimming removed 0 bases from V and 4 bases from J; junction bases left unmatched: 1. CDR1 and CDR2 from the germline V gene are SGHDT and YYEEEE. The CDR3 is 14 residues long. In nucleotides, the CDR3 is TGTGCCAGCAGCTTGGGGGACAGGGCCTATGGCTACACCTTC. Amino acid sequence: CASSLGDRAYGYTF.

CDR3 coding DNA: TGTGCCAGCAGGCAACTTCGGACAGGGATTAACTATGGCTACACCTTC. Encoded protein: CASRQLRTGINYGYTF. The chain links TRBV28 to TRBJ1-2; TRBD1 aligns across 8 bases. The ends lost 6 bases at V and 1 base at J; junction bases unmatched: 10. This CDR3 is built from 16 residues. Germline V CDR1 and CDR2: MDHEN, SYDVKM.